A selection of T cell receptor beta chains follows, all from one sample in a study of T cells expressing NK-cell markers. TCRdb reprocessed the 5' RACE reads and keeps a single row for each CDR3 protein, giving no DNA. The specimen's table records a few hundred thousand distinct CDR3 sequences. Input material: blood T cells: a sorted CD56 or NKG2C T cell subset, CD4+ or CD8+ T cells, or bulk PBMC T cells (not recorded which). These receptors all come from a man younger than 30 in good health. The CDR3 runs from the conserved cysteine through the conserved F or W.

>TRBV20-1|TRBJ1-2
CSARGQSYGYTF
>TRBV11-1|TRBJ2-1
CASSTGEAPSNEQFF
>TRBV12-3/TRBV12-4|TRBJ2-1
CASSFTRPPGFNEQFF
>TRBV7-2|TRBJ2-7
CASSLVLAGAREQYF
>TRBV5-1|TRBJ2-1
CASSLVSPGLPYNEQFF
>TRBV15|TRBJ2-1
CAIQRYNEQFF
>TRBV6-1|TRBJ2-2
CASRSSGGQNTGELFF
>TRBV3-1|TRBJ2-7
CASSWAGASYEQYF
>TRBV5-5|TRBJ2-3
CASSGGTNTDTQYF
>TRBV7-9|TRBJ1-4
CASSLRGEKLFF
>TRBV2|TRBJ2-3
CASSVEAGEADTQYF
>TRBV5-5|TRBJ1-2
CASSTDRFYGYTF
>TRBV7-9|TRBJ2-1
CASSQTTGTSGSHEQFF
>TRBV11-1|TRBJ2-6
CASSLAGTGTASSGANVLTF
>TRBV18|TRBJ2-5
CASMDRVRETQYF
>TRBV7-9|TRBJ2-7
CASSSLVYEQYF
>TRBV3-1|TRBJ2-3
CASSQERRLTSGSADTQYF
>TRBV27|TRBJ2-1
CASSLPRTSGSLGEQFF
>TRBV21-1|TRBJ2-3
CASCPAGATDTQYF
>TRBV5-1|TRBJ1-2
CASSSDGSGYGYTF
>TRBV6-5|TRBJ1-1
CASSYSKTATEAFF
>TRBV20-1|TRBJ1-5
CSARGLWDRLDQPQHF
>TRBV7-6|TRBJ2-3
CASSRSSGSIDTQYF
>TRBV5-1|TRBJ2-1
CASRSGTGSLTQFF
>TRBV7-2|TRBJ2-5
CASSSLDRGGETQYF
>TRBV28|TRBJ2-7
CASRSRTEMSYEQYF
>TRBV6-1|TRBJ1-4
CASSDQGREKLFF
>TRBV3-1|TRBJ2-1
CASSGTSGRHNEQFF